The 27 T cell receptor beta chains in this list originate from one sample, sequenced in a study of T cells in Graves' hyperthyroidism and ophthalmopathy. Amplification yielded TCR beta CDR3 regions, with RNA transcripts as the source. A first-round RT-PCR of the TCR CDR3 used the HTBI primer set. TCRdb reanalysed the multiplex PCR reads using MiXCR and keeps one entry per CDR3 protein. The table records some 440,000 distinct CDR3 sequences, 15% to 17% of them present only once. The sample consisted of blood. These receptors were collected from a woman under 30 with Graves' hyperthyroidism.

The chain uses TRBV5-1 and TRBJ2-1; possibly TRBD2 for D (6 bases). The germline V gene encodes CDR1 SGHRS and CDR2 YFSETQ. The V end lost 4 bases, the J end lost 6 bases, and 14 bases lay between the germline ends. The CDR3 contains 14 residues. CDR3 nucleotide sequence: TGCGCCAGCAGCGGGGGGAGGACAAGCAATGAGCAGTTCTTC. Protein sequence: CASSGGRTSNEQFF.

Of note for this clonotype: A read error may produce the germline difference seen at one junction end. The CDR3 protein is CSTSILGIGETQYF. DNA for the CDR3: TGTTCCACCAGCATCCTCGGGATCGGAGAGACCCAGTACTTC. The rearrangement joins TRBV15 to TRBJ2-5, with D tentatively TRBD2 (5 bases). This CDR3 has 14 amino acids. In germline, CDR1 is LNHNV, CDR2 YYDKDF (reference sequence).

This clonotype was counted ten times or more. The CDR3 DNA reads as TGTGCCAGCAGCTTAGTGTTCAGCCCAAACACTGAAGCTTTCTTT. This translates into CASSLVFSPNTEAFF. This chain links TRBV7-8 with TRBJ1-1; D is unclear. The V gene's germline CDR1 is SGHVS and CDR2 FQNEAQ. The length of the CDR3 is 15 residues. Trimming took off 1 base at V and 2 bases at J, with 11 bases between the two ends.

This clonotype was counted at least ten times. V and J are TRBV20-1 and TRBJ2-5; a weak D match, TRBD1 (5 bases). Germline V gene lookup returns CDR1 DFQATT and CDR2 SNEGSKA (reference sequence). The CDR3 consists of 12 residues. The V gene lost 3 bases and the J gene lost 5 bases, with 10 bases spanning the gap. CDR3 sequence: CSASQGRETQYF. In nucleotides, the CDR3 is TGCAGTGCTAGTCAGGGTAGGGAGACCCAGTACTTC.

Note on this clonotype: This sequence may be a read error, since a much larger clone differs from it by one base. The chain links TRBV5-1 to TRBJ2-1, with D perhaps TRBD1 or TRBD2 (6 bases each). The germline gives CDR1 SGHRS, CDR2 YFSETQ. This CDR3 contains 17 residues. The CDR3 DNA is TGCGCCAGCAGCTTGCGGTGGGCGGGACACTCCTACAATAAGCAGTTCTTC. The encoded protein is CASSLRWAGHSYNKQFF.

Comments on this clonotype: One base away lies a much larger clone, so this may be a sequencing read error. The chain joins TRBV11-2 to TRBJ2-7; D might be TRBD2 (6 bases). CDR3 size: 12 residues. The germline gives CDR1 SGHAT, CDR2 FQNNGV. Trimming took 9 bases from V and 2 from J, leaving 11 bases between them. CDR3 protein: CASRRVAYEQYF. CDR3 DNA: TGTGCCAGTAGGAGGGTGGCCTACGAGCAGTACTTC.

J is TRBJ1-2 and V is TRBV28; TRBD1 aligns across 7 bases. Germline-derived CDR1 and CDR2 are MDHEN and SYDVKM. This CDR3 is 12 amino acids long. V lost 7 bases, J lost 6 bases, and 5 bases stayed unmatched. The CDR3 is CASTRQGDGYTF. The CDR3 DNA reads as TGTGCCAGCACCCGCCAGGGGGATGGCTACACCTTC.

This clonotype came up a few times. This chain connects TRBV3-1 to TRBJ2-6; D is perhaps TRBD1 (6 bases). Germline V gene lookup returns CDR1 LGHDT and CDR2 YNNKEL (reference sequence). This CDR3 is built from 17 residues. V lost 4 bases and J lost 1, with 14 bases in between. The CDR3 DNA reads TGTGCCAGCAGCCTCCGGGCAGGGGTATCTGGGGCCAACGTCCTGACTTTC. Translated, it gives CASSLRAGVSGANVLTF.

This clonotype was recorded many times. This chain links TRBV2 with TRBJ2-5, with 8 bases identical to TRBD1. Germline-derived CDR1 and CDR2 are SNHLY and FYNNEI. Unmatched junction bases numbered 9, after V lost 10 bases and J lost 2 bases. The CDR3 spans 14 residues. The CDR3 DNA sequence: TGTGCCACCGCAGGGGACAGGTCACAAGAGACCCAGTACTTC. Its translation: CATAGDRSQETQYF.

This clonotype was seen just once. Since a much larger clone is just one base distant, this may be a read error. The CDR3 here is CASGPRLAGGRHIGYEQYF. CDR3 nucleotides: TGTGCCAGCGGCCCTCGACTAGCGGGAGGACGTCATATTGGTTACGAGCAGTACTTC. The chain has TRBV5-5 and TRBJ2-7; 13 nucleotides agree with TRBD2. The junction had 20 bases not matched to a gene; V was cut back by 7 bases and J by 4 bases. The CDR3 runs 19 residues. The germline CDR1 and CDR2 sequences are SGHKS and YYEKEE (reference sequence).

V and J are TRBV18 and TRBJ1-2; 7 bases map to TRBD1. Germline CDR1 KGHSH, CDR2 LQKENI. Trimming removed 0 bases from V and 8 bases from J; junction bases left unmatched: 12. The CDR3 sequence is 16 residues long. Here the CDR3 DNA reads TGTGCCAGCTCACCACCCAGGGGACAGACGAACCAGGGCTACACCTTC. Translated, it gives CASSPPRGQTNQGYTF.

Many counts were recorded for this clonotype. The J gene is TRBJ2-1, the V gene TRBV6-2 or TRBV6-3, with 8 bases matching TRBD2. Germline V CDR1 and CDR2: MNHEY, SVGEGT. The ends lost 7 bases at V and 8 bases at J; junction bases unmatched: 7. The CDR3 totals 13 residues. The CDR3 region has the DNA TGTGCCAGCACCAATAGCGGGGACGATGAGCAGTTCTTC. It codes for CASTNSGDDEQFF.

This clonotype was seen many times. This chain links TRBV12-3 or TRBV12-4 with TRBJ1-2; 10 nucleotides agree with TRBD1. The CDR3 sequence is 14 residues long. Trimming at V came to 6 bases and at J to 1 base, leaving 2 bases not matched to a gene. This chain's CDR3 is CASSDRGHNYGYTF. Written as DNA, the CDR3 is TGTGCCAGCAGCGACAGGGGGCATAACTATGGCTACACCTTC.

This clonotype was counted at least ten times. The chain couples TRBV5-1 to TRBJ2-1; D uncertain. V was clipped by 1 base and J by 3 bases, with 11 bases between them. The germline gives CDR1 SGHRS, CDR2 YFSETQ. There are 15 residues in the CDR3. CDR3 amino acids: CASSLPDGNYNEQFF. DNA of the CDR3: TGCGCCAGCAGCTTGCCGGATGGGAACTACAATGAGCAGTTCTTC.

The CDR3 loop reads CASSLFPGGELFF. DNA for the CDR3: TGTGCCAGCAGCTTATTCCCCGGCGGGGAGCTGTTTTTT. J is TRBJ2-2 and V is TRBV7-9, with D uncertain. Germline CDR1 and CDR2: SEHNR and FQNEAQ (reference sequence). Between the trimmed V and J ends, which lost 2 bases and 7 bases, there was a span of 8 bases. This CDR3 is 13 amino acids long.

This clonotype was counted many times. The rearrangement uses TRBV12-3 or TRBV12-4 and TRBJ1-1, with a tentative D call TRBD1 (5 bases). The CDR3 runs 13 residues. Trimming removed 6 bases at V and 0 bases at J, with 8 bases between. The CDR3 nucleotides are TGTGCCAGCAGACGACAGCTGAACACTGAAGCTTTCTTT. Encoded protein: CASRRQLNTEAFF.

This clonotype was counted a few times. This sequence joins TRBV14 and TRBJ1-2; perhaps TRBD1 as D (5 bases). Germline CDR1 is SGHDN and CDR2 is FVKESK. V lost 0 bases and J 3 bases, leaving 14 bases between the germline ends. The CDR3 consists of 16 residues. The CDR3 loop reads CASSQEGFQGYYGYTF. CDR3 nucleotides: TGTGCCAGCAGCCAAGAGGGATTTCAGGGTTACTATGGCTACACCTTC.

The V gene is TRBV29-1, the J gene TRBJ2-7, with 14 bases that match TRBD2. This CDR3 is built from 13 residues. The J segment lost 4 bases and the V segment lost 6 bases, leaving 2 bases of the junction unmatched. Germline V gene data show CDR1 as SQVTM and CDR2 as ANQGSEA. In DNA form, the CDR3 reads TGCAGCGTGACTAGCGGGAGGGCTTACGAGCAGTACTTC. Protein product: CSVTSGRAYEQYF.

This clonotype was seen at least ten times. The CDR3 region has the DNA TGTGCCAGCAGCCTTGAGGCTTACAATGAGCAGTTCTTC. Encoded protein: CASSLEAYNEQFF. V gene TRBV11-2 combines with J gene TRBJ2-1; D is undetermined. Trimming took 5 bases from V and 4 from J, leaving 9 bases between them. The CDR3 runs 13 residues. Germline CDR1 reads SGHAT; CDR2 reads FQNNGV. The full variable domain, in which reference TRBV11-2 and TRBJ2-1 provide the parts outside the CDR3, is EAGVAQSPRYKIIEKRQSVAFWCNPISGHATLYWYQQILGQGPKLLIQFQNNGVVDDSQLPKDRFSAERLKGVDSTLKIQPAKLEDSAVYLCASSLEAYNEQFFGPGTRLTVL.

The chain recombines TRBV7-8 with TRBJ2-7, with TRBD2 matching 7 bases. The CDR3 sequence is 18 residues long. With V trimmed by 0 bases and J by 0 bases, 11 bases remained unmatched. Germline CDR1 is SGHVS and CDR2 is FQNEAQ. CDR3 bases: TGTGCCAGCAGCTTAGCGAACCGACTAGCCACGAGCTCCTACGAGCAGTACTTC. Protein sequence: CASSLANRLATSSYEQYF.

The table lists this clonotype with a few counts. This chain links TRBV10-3 with TRBJ2-3, with no clear D. Germline lookup yields CDR1 ENHRY and CDR2 SYGVKD. This CDR3 spans 14 amino acids. V lost 4 bases to trimming and J lost 4 bases, with 12 bases between them. CDR3 DNA: TGTGCCATCAGTGGGCGCGAACAGTCAGATACGCAGTATTTT. This sequence encodes CAISGREQSDTQYF.

The rearrangement uses TRBV6-1 and TRBJ1-1; D gene ambiguous. This CDR3 region has 13 residues. The V end lost 5 bases, the J end lost 4 bases, and 11 bases lay between the germline ends. Germline CDR1 reads MNHNS; CDR2 reads SASEGT. The CDR3 is CASSSGDSTEAFF. CDR3 DNA sequence: TGTGCCAGCAGTTCCGGTGATTCCACTGAAGCTTTCTTT.

The chain combines TRBV20-1 with TRBJ2-7; tentatively, D is TRBD1 (5 bases). CDR3 length equals 14 residues. Per germline, CDR1 DFQATT and CDR2 SNEGSKA (reference sequence). The V gene lost 4 bases and the J gene lost 2 bases, with 15 bases spanning the gap. The chain's CDR3 is CSATSPDSTYEQYF. CDR3 coding DNA: TGCAGTGCTACCTCCCCCGACAGCACCTACGAGCAGTACTTC.

This rearrangement joins TRBV19 to TRBJ2-7; 8 nucleotides match TRBD1. Germline-derived CDR1 and CDR2 are LNHDA and SQIVND (reference sequence). This CDR3 has 15 residues. Losses at the gene ends were 5 bases for V and 5 bases for J; bases not matched to a gene: 11. The CDR3 loop reads CASSPPPDRVHEQYF. The CDR3, as DNA: TGTGCCAGTAGTCCCCCCCCGGACAGGGTCCACGAGCAGTACTTC. The full variable domain, completed using reference TRBV19 and TRBJ2-7, is DGGITQSPKYLFRKEGQNVTLSCEQNLNHDAMYWYRQDPGQGLRLIYYSQIVNDFQKGDIAEGYSVSREKKESFPLTVTSAQKNPTAFYLCASSPPPDRVHEQYFGPGTRLTVT.

At least ten counts were recorded for this clonotype. The chain links TRBV6-1 to TRBJ1-1, with no clear D. The V end lost 7 bases, the J end lost 0 bases, and 9 bases lay between the germline ends. Germline V gene sequence: CDR1 MNHNS, CDR2 SASEGT. The CDR3 consists of 13 residues. The CDR3 nucleotides read TGTGCCAGCAAAGAAGGAGTGAACACTGAAGCTTTCTTT. It encodes CASKEGVNTEAFF.

This clonotype has a handful of counts. Being one base from a much bigger clone, this may be a read error. The chain couples TRBV6-1 to TRBJ1-1, with TRBD1 as a possible D gene (5 bases). The CDR3 has 13 amino acids. The V end was cut by 4 bases, the J end by 1 base, with 7 bases between. Per the germline V gene, CDR1 is MNHNS and CDR2 is SASEGT. The CDR3 nucleotides are TGTGCCAGCAGTGCGACAGAGAACACTGAAGCTTTCTTT. Translated: CASSATENTEAFF.

The sample holds many counts of this clonotype. The chain couples TRBV3-1 to TRBJ1-3; 7 bases match TRBD1. Trimming cost V 5 bases and J 0 bases; bases outside gene matches: 7. The CDR3 spans 16 residues. From germline, CDR1 is LGHDT and CDR2 YNNKEL (reference sequence). CDR3: CASSSQGGRSGNTIYF. CDR3 in DNA: TGTGCCAGCAGCAGCCAAGGGGGCCGCTCTGGAAACACCATATATTTT.